A single sample gave rise to the 29 T cell receptor beta chains below, sequenced in a study of cytomegalovirus exposure and HLA in healthy donors. It was with 60 Vbeta and 13 Jbeta primers that the PCR ran. The table came from immunoSEQ multiplex PCR; TCRdb's copy has only in-frame clones and leaves some out. The sample shows approximately 190,000 clones, 80% to 85% of them seen only once. Sequenced material: PBMCs. All receptors come from a woman between 18 and 29 years old in good health and CMV-seronegative.

This clone was seen just once. This sequence joins TRBV9 and TRBJ1-2; D gene ambiguous. From germline, CDR1 is SGDLS and CDR2 YYNGEE. Trimming pared 0 bases from V and 4 bases from J, leaving 16 bases between. The CDR3 runs to 16 residues. The CDR3 DNA reads TGTGCCAGCAGCGTAGCTGCGACGGCTAGTTCCTATGGCTACACCTTC. It translates to CASSVAATASSYGYTF.

There are a few counts of this clone. The chain joins TRBV7-9 to TRBJ2-5; 9 bases are a match to TRBD2. Germline V gene data show CDR1 as SEHNR and CDR2 as FQNEAQ (reference sequence). Germline trimming cut 5 bases from V and 0 bases from J; bases unmatched to any gene: 4. The CDR3 extends over 15 amino acids. In nucleotides, the CDR3 is TGTGCCAGCAGCAGCGGGGGGCGTAACCAAGAGACCCAGTACTTC. It specifies CASSSGGRNQETQYF.

In nucleotides, the CDR3 is TGTGCCAGCAGCAAGACAGGGATTAACTATGGCTACACCTTC. This codes for CASSKTGINYGYTF. V is TRBV5-8 and J is TRBJ1-2, with 7 bases aligning to TRBD1. Germline CDR1 SGHTS, CDR2 YDEGEE. V was pared by 4 bases and J by 1 base, with 4 bases of the junction left unmatched. The CDR3 covers 14 residues.

This clone has more than one count but fewer than ten. This chain joins TRBV6-5 and TRBJ1-6; D is uncertain. The V and J ends lost 0 bases and 7 bases respectively, with 4 bases between them. The germline gives CDR1 MNHEY, CDR2 SVGAGI. This CDR3 comprises 13 residues. CDR3 loop: CASSYSLNSPLHF. The CDR3 DNA sequence: TGTGCCAGCAGTTACTCCTTGAATTCACCCCTCCACTTT.

In DNA form, the CDR3 reads TGTGCCACCAGCTATCTCGGACTAGCGGGGGGGAATGAGCAGTTCTTC. This codes for CATSYLGLAGGNEQFF. This sequence joins TRBV15 and TRBJ2-1; 15 bases map to TRBD2. This CDR3 is built from 16 residues. The ends lost 5 bases at V and 7 bases at J; junction bases unmatched: 6. Per the germline V gene, CDR1 is LNHNV and CDR2 is YYDKDF (reference sequence).

This chain connects TRBV19 to TRBJ1-5; TRBD1 might be the D (5 bases). The germline V gene has CDR1 LNHDA and CDR2 SQIVND (reference sequence). The CDR3 covers 13 residues. The V end was cut by 10 bases, the J end by 5 bases, with 15 bases between. The DNA for the CDR3 is TGTGCCACCGCAACAGGCCCCCATCAGCCCCAGCATTTT. This gives the protein CATATGPHQPQHF. Based on the CDR3 plus reference TRBV19 and TRBJ1-5, the full variable domain is DGGITQSPKYLFRKEGQNVTLSCEQNLNHDAMYWYRQDPGQGLRLIYYSQIVNDFQKGDIAEGYSVSREKKESFPLTVTSAQKNPTAFYLCATATGPHQPQHFGDGTRLSIL.

This clone showed up just a few times. The chain couples TRBV29-1 to TRBJ2-3; TRBD1 agrees at 12 bases. Germline lookup yields CDR1 SQVTM and CDR2 ANQGSEA. The CDR3 has 14 amino acids. Unmatched junction bases numbered 5, after V lost 5 bases and J lost 5 bases. The CDR3 sequence: CSVRDRGRVDTQYF. The CDR3 coding sequence is TGCAGCGTTCGGGACAGGGGGCGCGTAGATACGCAGTATTTT.

The chain combines TRBV10-3 with TRBJ1-1, with D maybe TRBD1 (5 bases). The V end was cut by 0 bases, the J end by 7 bases, with 15 bases between. CDR1 is ENHRY and CDR2 is SYGVKD in the germline V gene. The CDR3 covers 15 residues. The CDR3 DNA reads as TGTGCCATCAGTGAGTCGGTGGGGGGTGACGGTGAAGCTTTCTTT. Its protein is CAISESVGGDGEAFF.

The V call is TRBV2, the J call TRBJ1-5; 8 positions agree with TRBD1. CDR1 SNHLY and CDR2 FYNNEI come from the germline V gene. V lost 7 bases, J lost 6 bases, and 8 bases stayed unmatched. There are 14 residues in the CDR3. The CDR3 is CASIGQGASQPQHF. The CDR3 DNA reads as TGTGCCAGCATTGGGCAGGGGGCTAGTCAGCCCCAGCATTTT.

V is TRBV18 and J is TRBJ2-3; 7 bases agree with TRBD1. Germline CDR1 is KGHSH and CDR2 is LQKENI. CDR3 length: 14 residues. The trim removed 4 bases at V and 4 bases at J, leaving 5 bases unmatched. This chain's CDR3 is CASSQNRGADTQYF. CDR3 nucleotide sequence: TGTGCCAGCTCACAGAACAGGGGAGCAGATACGCAGTATTTT.

The chain couples TRBV28 to TRBJ1-4, with D unresolved. Trimming took off 4 bases at V and 8 bases at J, with 11 bases between the two ends. Germline V gene sequence: CDR1 MDHEN, CDR2 SYDVKM. CDR3 length: 13 residues. The DNA of the CDR3 is TGTGCCAGCAGTTCCGGGAGCGGGGAAAAACTGTTTTTT. It encodes CASSSGSGEKLFF.

This CDR3 reads CASRETGFGNEKLFF. Here the CDR3 DNA reads TGTGCCAGCAGGGAAACAGGATTTGGTAATGAAAAACTGTTTTTT. The gene calls are TRBV11-2 and TRBJ1-4; weak D call: TRBD1 (5 bases). The germline V and J ends were trimmed by 6 bases and 4 bases, with 15 bases remaining between them. The CDR3 is 15 residues long. Germline values: CDR1 SGHAT, CDR2 FQNNGV.

This chain joins TRBV27 and TRBJ2-5, with D perhaps TRBD2 (7 bases). The CDR3 sequence is 14 residues long. The V end lost 6 bases, the J end lost 2 bases, and 13 bases lay between the germline ends. The germline V gene has CDR1 MNHEY and CDR2 SMNVEV (reference sequence). The CDR3 DNA reads as TGTGCCAGCAGGGGGGGGCGGAGGCAAGAGACCCAGTACTTC. It yields the protein CASRGGRRQETQYF.

This clone was seen a few times. The chain is built from TRBV5-1 and TRBJ2-5; 13 bases match TRBD2. V gave up 4 bases and J gave up 4 bases; unmatched junction bases: 13. Per the germline V gene, CDR1 is SGHRS and CDR2 is YFSETQ. CDR3 size: 18 residues. The CDR3 loop is CASSPATTSGGASETQYF. The CDR3 DNA is TGCGCCAGCAGCCCGGCAACTACTAGCGGGGGGGCTTCAGAGACCCAGTACTTC. Together with reference TRBV5-1 and TRBJ2-5, the CDR3 gives the full variable domain: KAGVTQTPRYLIKTRGQQVTLSCSPISGHRSVSWYQQTPGQGLQFLFEYFSETQRNKGNFPGRFSGRQFSNSRSEMNVSTLELGDSALYLCASSPATTSGGASETQYFGPGTRLLVL.

This chain links TRBV9 with TRBJ1-4, with no clear D. CDR1 SGDLS and CDR2 YYNGEE come from the germline V gene. The V gene lost 1 base and the J gene lost 8 bases, with 12 bases spanning the gap. The length of the CDR3 is 14 residues. Here the CDR3 DNA reads TGTGCCAGCAGCGTATCAGGAGGAGGGGAAAAACTGTTTTTT. Amino acid sequence: CASSVSGGGEKLFF. Full variable domain (rest looked up from reference TRBV9 and TRBJ1-4): DSGVTQTPKHLITATGQRVTLRCSPRSGDLSVYWYQQSLDQGLQFLIQYYNGEERAKGNILERFSAQQFPDLHSELNLSSLELGDSALYFCASSVSGGGEKLFFGSGTQLSVL.

The rearrangement uses TRBV6-1 and TRBJ2-7; no clear D gene. Germline CDR1 reads MNHNS; CDR2 reads SASEGT. The CDR3 has 13 amino acids. V lost 3 bases, J lost 6 bases, and 12 bases lay in between. CDR3 amino acids: CASSDPGTTEQYF. CDR3 in DNA: TGTGCCAGCAGTGATCCAGGAACCACCGAGCAGTACTTC.

The gene calls are TRBV6-1 and TRBJ2-7; 9 bases fit TRBD1. CDR3 length equals 18 residues. Per germline, CDR1 MNHNS and CDR2 SASEGT. J was trimmed by 5 bases and V by 6 bases; bases with no gene match: 20. The CDR3 loop is CASSESHFSYRGLDEQYF. In DNA form, the CDR3 reads TGTGCCAGCAGCGAATCACACTTTTCTTACAGGGGGCTGGACGAGCAGTACTTC.

The chain uses TRBV19 and TRBJ1-2; D is ambiguous. The V end was cut by 5 bases, the J end by 8 bases, with 21 bases between. This CDR3 contains 15 residues. Germline V gene sequence: CDR1 LNHDA, CDR2 SQIVND (reference sequence). The CDR3 coding sequence is TGTGCCAGTAGTCCATCGGGAGGGCAAGGGAACGGCTACACCTTC. Encoded protein: CASSPSGGQGNGYTF. Full variable domain (outside the CDR3, taken from reference TRBV19 and TRBJ1-2): DGGITQSPKYLFRKEGQNVTLSCEQNLNHDAMYWYRQDPGQGLRLIYYSQIVNDFQKGDIAEGYSVSREKKESFPLTVTSAQKNPTAFYLCASSPSGGQGNGYTFGSGTRLTVV.

V usage is TRBV2 and J usage is TRBJ2-1; D is undetermined. There are 13 residues in the CDR3. V gave up 8 bases and J gave up 7 bases, with 15 bases separating them. Germline CDR1 and CDR2: SNHLY and FYNNEI. CDR3 nucleotide sequence: TGTGCCAGCTCTTTCTCTGCAGTAAATGAGCAGTTCTTC. As protein: CASSFSAVNEQFF.

This clone was detected only once. The chain links TRBV2 to TRBJ2-5; 9 positions match TRBD2. CDR1 is SNHLY, CDR2 FYNNEI, per germline. The CDR3 runs to 18 residues. V lost 6 bases, J lost 2 bases, and 16 bases stayed unmatched. CDR3 sequence (DNA): TGTGCCAGCAGGGGATGGGGCGGGAGGGGGGTACAACAAGAGACCCAGTACTTC. The encoded protein is CASRGWGGRGVQQETQYF.

The chain joins TRBV7-9 to TRBJ2-1; D possibly corresponds to TRBD1 (6 bases). The CDR3 sequence is 13 residues long. From germline, CDR1 is SEHNR and CDR2 FQNEAQ (reference sequence). With 5 bases removed from V and 1 base from J, the gap between germline ends came to 6 bases. CDR3 DNA sequence: TGTGCCAGCAGCACAGGGTCCTACAATGAGCAGTTCTTC. Translating it yields CASSTGSYNEQFF. The full variable domain, with the rest looked up from reference TRBV7-9 and TRBJ2-1, is DTGVSQNPRHKITKRGQNVTFRCDPISEHNRLYWYRQTLGQGPEFLTYFQNEAQLEKSRLLSDRFSAERPKGSFSTLEIQRTEQGDSAMYLCASSTGSYNEQFFGPGTRLTVL.

This chain uses TRBV19 with TRBJ1-5; 10 bases agree with TRBD1. The CDR3 runs 16 residues. Germline V lookup: CDR1 LNHDA, CDR2 SQIVND (reference sequence). Germline trimming cut 3 bases from V and 3 bases from J; bases unmatched to any gene: 5. CDR3 sequence: CASSMLGTGDNQPQHF. The CDR3 DNA is TGTGCCAGTAGTATGTTAGGGACAGGGGACAATCAGCCCCAGCATTTT.

This chain connects TRBV7-9 to TRBJ2-5, with 7 nucleotides matching TRBD1. The J call may be in error: the DNA end matches TRBJ2-7 better. This CDR3 has 13 amino acids. CDR1 and CDR2 from the germline V gene are SEHNR and FQNEAQ (reference sequence). CDR3 in DNA: TGTGCCAGCAGCCTAGACAGGGTCTACGAGCAGTACTTC. Residues: CASSLDRVYEQYF.

The V gene is TRBV7-2, the J gene TRBJ2-2, with 11 bases that match TRBD2. This CDR3 spans 16 amino acids. V was pared by 6 bases and J by 8 bases, with 11 bases of the junction left unmatched. Per germline, CDR1 SGHTA and CDR2 FQGNSA. The CDR3 sequence: CASSPAGTSGLGELFF. As DNA, the CDR3 is TGTGCCAGCAGTCCCGCCGGGACTAGCGGTTTGGGGGAGCTGTTTTTT.

The chain is built from TRBV21-1 and TRBJ2-3; TRBD2 reflects the table's D call only, with no check against the DNA. TRBV21-1 is described as a pseudogene. This CDR3 contains 15 residues. CDR3 sequence: CASAAEGEGADTQYF. In DNA form, the CDR3 reads TGTGCCAGCGCGGCGGAGGGGGAGGGGGCAGATACGCAGTATTTT.

This chain uses TRBV5-6 with TRBJ2-3, with no clear D. In germline, CDR1 is SGHDT, CDR2 YYEEEE. The V end lost 0 bases, the J end lost 2 bases, and 16 bases lay between the germline ends. The CDR3 is 17 residues long. CDR3 residues: CASSLAGSQIYTDTQYF. The CDR3, as DNA: TGTGCCAGCAGCTTGGCCGGGTCCCAAATTTACACAGATACGCAGTATTTT. The full variable domain, rest sourced from reference TRBV5-6 and TRBJ2-3, is DAGVTQSPTHLIKTRGQQVTLRCSPKSGHDTVSWYQQALGQGPQFIFQYYEEEERQRGNFPDRFSGHQFPNYSSELNVNALLLGDSALYLCASSLAGSQIYTDTQYFGPGTRLTVL.

This chain joins TRBV28 and TRBJ2-3, with 7 positions matching TRBD1. Germline V gene data show CDR1 as MDHEN and CDR2 as SYDVKM. With V trimmed by 6 bases and J by 0 bases, 9 bases remained unmatched. This CDR3 is built from 16 residues. The CDR3 loop reads CASSDRDRHSTDTQYF. The CDR3 DNA sequence: TGTGCCAGCAGCGACCGGGACAGACATAGCACAGATACGCAGTATTTT.

The chain employs TRBV10-2 and TRBJ1-5; the match to TRBD1 covers 7 bases. The CDR3 has 15 residues. V lost 3 bases and J lost 5; bases outside the gene matches: 7. Looked up from germline, CDR1 is WSHSY and CDR2 is SAAADI. The CDR3 region has the DNA TGCGCCAGCAGTGATTCCGGGACAGCTTATCAGCCCCAGCATTTT. Translated: CASSDSGTAYQPQHF.

The CDR3 bases are TGTGCCAGCATCCGGGGGAGCTCTGGAAACACCATATATTTT. Amino acid sequence: CASIRGSSGNTIYF. The chain carries TRBV28 and TRBJ1-3, with a possible D match to TRBD1 (5 bases). CDR1 and CDR2 (germline): MDHEN, SYDVKM. There are 14 residues in the CDR3. The V and J ends lost 7 bases and 0 bases respectively, with 10 bases between them.